The 9 T cell receptor beta chains below come from one sample, sequenced in a study of CD8+CD57+ T cells in acquired aplastic anemia. CDR3 and TCR beta VDJ profiling relied on genomic DNA as the template. TCRdb analysed the reads with MiXCR anew, one entry per CDR3 protein. The sample holds around 230,000 distinct CDR3 sequences, around 63% seen once. Source material: sorted CD4+, CD8+, or CD8+CD57+ T cells (not recorded which) from PBMCs. The source is a human donor in good health.

This clonotype showed up many times. CDR3 sequence: CASSPRTGGRNQPQHF. CDR3 sequence (DNA): TGCGCCAGCAGCCCCCGGACAGGAGGGCGCAATCAGCCCCAGCATTTT. The chain joins TRBV4-1 to TRBJ1-5, with 7 bases matching TRBD1. Germline-derived CDR1 and CDR2 are MGHRA and YSYEKL. The CDR3 has 16 amino acids. V gave up 4 bases and J gave up 2 bases; unmatched junction bases: 8.

The chain carries TRBV7-9 and TRBJ1-1; TRBD1 might be the D (6 bases). Trimming removed 0 bases from V and 3 bases from J, with 8 bases in between. Germline values: CDR1 SEHNR, CDR2 FQNEAQ (reference sequence). CDR3 length: 14 residues. The CDR3 bases are TGTGCCAGCAGCTTAGCGGGGGCGGACACTGAAGCTTTCTTT. It specifies CASSLAGADTEAFF.

This clonotype has a count of ten or more. The V gene is TRBV27, the J gene TRBJ2-7; D may match TRBD1 or TRBD2 (5 bases each). From germline, CDR1 is MNHEY and CDR2 SMNVEV (reference sequence). Trimming pared 4 bases from V and 2 bases from J, leaving 12 bases between. This CDR3 has 14 residues. CDR3 region: CASSSGTEPYEQYF. Here the CDR3 DNA reads TGTGCCAGCAGTTCCGGGACGGAACCCTACGAGCAGTACTTC.

This clonotype was detected many times. This chain joins TRBV29-1 and TRBJ2-1; the match to TRBD2 covers 15 bases. Per the germline V gene, CDR1 is SQVTM and CDR2 is ANQGSEA. This CDR3 comprises 16 residues. V dropped 7 bases and J dropped 5; count of bases not matched to a gene: 9. CDR3 in DNA: TGCAGCGGGGCCGGGACTAGCGGGAGGCTTAACAATGAGCAGTTCTTC. It codes for CSGAGTSGRLNNEQFF.

The rearrangement uses TRBV10-3 and TRBJ1-5; D is unresolved. Trimming stripped 0 bases from V and 1 base from J, with 7 bases between. Germline CDR1 and CDR2: ENHRY and SYGVKD. The CDR3 has 15 residues. In DNA form, the CDR3 reads TGTGCCATCAGTGAGTCGATCCTCAGCAATCAGCCCCAGCATTTT. This gives the protein CAISESILSNQPQHF.

This clonotype was detected many times. The chain has TRBV19 and TRBJ1-1; unclear D gene. The germline V gene encodes CDR1 LNHDA and CDR2 SQIVND (reference sequence). Trimming left V 7 bases short and J 4 bases short, with 13 bases between. The CDR3 covers 13 residues. The CDR3 region has the DNA TGTGCCAGTAATTCTCTCGGATCCACTGAAGCTTTCTTT. This sequence encodes CASNSLGSTEAFF.

The J gene is TRBJ2-5, the V gene TRBV4-1, with D uncertain. The V and J ends lost 1 base and 2 bases respectively, with 8 bases between them. This CDR3 has 14 amino acids. Germline CDR1 MGHRA, CDR2 YSYEKL. CDR3 sequence reads: CASSQGILQETQYF. CDR3 coding DNA: TGCGCCAGCAGCCAAGGAATCCTTCAAGAGACCCAGTACTTC.

This clonotype came up many times. This chain uses TRBV6-5 with TRBJ2-7; D unclear. V lost 5 bases, J lost 2 bases, and 10 bases lay in between. The CDR3 loop spans 13 amino acids. Per the germline V gene, CDR1 is MNHEY and CDR2 is SVGAGI. The CDR3 sequence is CASSTTQPYEQYF. Written as DNA, the CDR3 is TGTGCCAGCAGTACGACACAACCCTACGAGCAGTACTTC.

The rearrangement uses TRBV24-1 and TRBJ2-5; D uncertain. Trimming took off 4 bases at V and 4 bases at J, with 3 bases between the two ends. The CDR3 totals 11 residues. The V gene's germline CDR1 is KGHDR and CDR2 SFDVKD. Here the CDR3 reads CATSEGETQYF. CDR3 in DNA: TGTGCCACCAGTGAGGGAGAGACCCAGTACTTC.